This T cell receptor (beta chain) was documented in a study of blood T cell repertoires in COVID-19. For the study at large: T cells, B-cell-depleted T cells, or PBMCs supplied cDNA or gDNA.

How the authors handled the data: It was from reference gene primer amplification that nucleated cell counts were estimated. Method: immunoSEQ multiplex PCR; TCRdb's copy keeps in-frame clones and lacks some. V, J and clone size are taken as reported in that table, and D and trimming were inferred from the DNA itself. The table includes tens of thousands of clones, about 78% detected once. This CDR3 is built from 12 residues. Trimming cost V 3 bases and J 5 bases, with 7 bases left between them. The sequenced material came from peripheral blood. This sequence was found in a human donor in a cohort sampled during active COVID-19. This chain uses TRBV12-3 or TRBV12-4 with TRBJ1-1; D not resolved. This CDR3 reads CASSFYSTEAFF. The CDR3 region has the DNA TGTGCCAGCAGTTTTTACTCGACTGAAGCTTTCTTT.